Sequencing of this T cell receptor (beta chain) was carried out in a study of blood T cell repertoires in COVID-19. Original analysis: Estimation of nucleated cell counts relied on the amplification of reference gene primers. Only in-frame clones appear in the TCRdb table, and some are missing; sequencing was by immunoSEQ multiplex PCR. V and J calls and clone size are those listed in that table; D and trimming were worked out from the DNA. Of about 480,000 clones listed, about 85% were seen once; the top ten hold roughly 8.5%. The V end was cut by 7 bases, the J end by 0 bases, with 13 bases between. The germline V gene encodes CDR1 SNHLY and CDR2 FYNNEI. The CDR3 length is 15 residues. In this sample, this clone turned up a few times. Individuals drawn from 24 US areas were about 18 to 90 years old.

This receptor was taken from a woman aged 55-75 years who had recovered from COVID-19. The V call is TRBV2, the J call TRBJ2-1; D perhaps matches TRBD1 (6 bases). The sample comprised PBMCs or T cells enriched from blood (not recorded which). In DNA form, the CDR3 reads TGTGCCAGCACCCGAGACAGGACCTCCTACAATGAGCAGTTCTTC. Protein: CASTRDRTSYNEQFF.